These T cell receptor beta chains were read from a single sample in a study of cytomegalovirus exposure and HLA in healthy donors. Generated by immunoSEQ multiplex PCR, the TCRdb table keeps only in-frame clones and is missing some. This table has around 62,000 clones, approximately 80% appearing once. Sequencing was done on a sample of PBMCs. Every receptor here comes from a woman in her twenties or thirties in good health and CMV-seronegative. The conserved cysteine and the conserved F or W are not part of the CDR3 here. Each record gives: V gene, CDR3 length, J gene, CDR3 protein.

v_call: TRBV27
cdr3_length: 11
j_call: TRBJ1-1
cdr3_aa: ASSYPGGTEAF

v_call: TRBV9
cdr3_length: 12
j_call: TRBJ1-1
cdr3_aa: ASSVALLGDEAF

v_call: TRBV7-6
cdr3_length: 13
j_call: TRBJ2-1
cdr3_aa: ASSLGTSPHNEQF

v_call: TRBV28
cdr3_length: 14
j_call: TRBJ2-7
cdr3_aa: ASSSTGGEESYEQY

v_call: TRBV28
cdr3_length: 13
j_call: TRBJ1-6
cdr3_aa: ASSSSGTLNSPLH

v_call: TRBV4-3
cdr3_length: 13
j_call: TRBJ1-1
cdr3_aa: ASSRASNSNTEAF

v_call: TRBV10-1
cdr3_length: 13
j_call: TRBJ2-5
cdr3_aa: ASSESYGSGETQY

v_call: TRBV9
cdr3_length: 12
j_call: TRBJ2-1
cdr3_aa: ASSVVAGAREQF

v_call: TRBV5-1
cdr3_length: 13
j_call: TRBJ1-1
cdr3_aa: ASSLAPGAGTEAF

v_call: TRBV6-1
cdr3_length: 13
j_call: TRBJ1-5
cdr3_aa: ASRAPGGGNQPQH

v_call: TRBV2
cdr3_length: 14
j_call: TRBJ1-5
cdr3_aa: ASNGVIQGLNQPQH

v_call: TRBV5-6
cdr3_length: 14
j_call: TRBJ2-7
cdr3_aa: ASSSRLAGVFYEQY

v_call: TRBV4-3
cdr3_length: 14
j_call: TRBJ2-7
cdr3_aa: ASSQDRVSLTYEQY

v_call: TRBV29-1
cdr3_length: 9
j_call: TRBJ1-4
cdr3_aa: SVLTGEKLF

v_call: TRBV7-8
cdr3_length: 13
j_call: TRBJ2-7
cdr3_aa: ASSLIQVRPYEQY

v_call: TRBV27
cdr3_length: 13
j_call: TRBJ1-6
cdr3_aa: ASRRESSYNSPLH

v_call: TRBV5-6
cdr3_length: 14
j_call: TRBJ1-5
cdr3_aa: ASSLEGAFDNQPQH

v_call: TRBV7-8
cdr3_length: 12
j_call: TRBJ1-6
cdr3_aa: ASSPDSVNSPLH

v_call: TRBV5-1
cdr3_length: 12
j_call: TRBJ1-3
cdr3_aa: ASSSWGGSNTIY

v_call: TRBV6-5
cdr3_length: 13
j_call: TRBJ2-3
cdr3_aa: ASSVSGGVADTQY

v_call: TRBV30
cdr3_length: 9
j_call: TRBJ2-5
cdr3_aa: AWSVGETQY

v_call: TRBV19
cdr3_length: 11
j_call: TRBJ1-1
cdr3_aa: ASTEQVFTEAF

v_call: TRBV13
cdr3_length: 14
j_call: TRBJ1-1
cdr3_aa: ASLTSPRNRNTEAF

v_call: TRBV27
cdr3_length: 13
j_call: TRBJ2-3
cdr3_aa: ASWEYSPSAVTQY

v_call: TRBV9
cdr3_length: 14
j_call: TRBJ2-3
cdr3_aa: ASSGGAGSSTDTQY

v_call: TRBV6-5
cdr3_length: 13
j_call: TRBJ1-5
cdr3_aa: ASREGAGSNQPQH

v_call: TRBV7-8
cdr3_length: 10
j_call: TRBJ1-1
cdr3_aa: ASCQDRGEAF

v_call: TRBV7-2
cdr3_length: 13
j_call: TRBJ2-1
cdr3_aa: ASSLPSVSNNEQF

v_call: TRBV5-1
cdr3_length: 13
j_call: TRBJ1-2
cdr3_aa: ASRLRDSKNYGYT

v_call: TRBV7-9
cdr3_length: 13
j_call: TRBJ2-3
cdr3_aa: ASTLRQGHTDTQY

v_call: TRBV4-2
cdr3_length: 13
j_call: TRBJ1-1
cdr3_aa: ASSQETGHPTEAF

v_call: TRBV6-1
cdr3_length: 13
j_call: TRBJ1-6
cdr3_aa: ASSDRGQGNSPLH

v_call: TRBV2
cdr3_length: 10
j_call: TRBJ1-1
cdr3_aa: ASSPFRAEAF

v_call: TRBV6-6
cdr3_length: 13
j_call: TRBJ2-2
cdr3_aa: ASSYSTDHTGELF

v_call: TRBV6-4
cdr3_length: 13
j_call: TRBJ2-5
cdr3_aa: ASSEGRGSQETQY

v_call: TRBV19
cdr3_length: 15
j_call: TRBJ1-5
cdr3_aa: ASSPLSGWNSNQPQH

v_call: TRBV7-2
cdr3_length: 13
j_call: TRBJ2-7
cdr3_aa: ASSFGLAAIYEQY

v_call: TRBV15
cdr3_length: 12
j_call: TRBJ1-2
cdr3_aa: ATSDEEAYYGYT

v_call: TRBV19
cdr3_length: 14
j_call: TRBJ1-5
cdr3_aa: ASSPGTDSRNQPQH

v_call: TRBV21-1
cdr3_length: 13
j_call: TRBJ1-5
cdr3_aa: ASSKVRTGDQPQH

v_call: TRBV7-2
cdr3_length: 14
j_call: TRBJ2-7
cdr3_aa: ASSLALAGGAYEQY

v_call: TRBV5-1
cdr3_length: 13
j_call: TRBJ2-1
cdr3_aa: ASSFTVSSYNEQF

v_call: TRBV7-2
cdr3_length: 14
j_call: TRBJ2-7
cdr3_aa: ASSLASGTVSYEQY

v_call: TRBV6-6
cdr3_length: 14
j_call: TRBJ2-2
cdr3_aa: ASSGRSGGAPGELF

v_call: TRBV27
cdr3_length: 14
j_call: TRBJ2-3
cdr3_aa: ASSLELAGALDTQY

v_call: TRBV6-5
cdr3_length: 13
j_call: TRBJ1-1
cdr3_aa: ASSYHHRGETEAF

v_call: TRBV4-3
cdr3_length: 15
j_call: TRBJ1-1
cdr3_aa: ASSQLTSVWVKAEAF

v_call: TRBV9
cdr3_length: 12
j_call: .
cdr3_aa: ASSVGASSYEQY

v_call: TRBV6-6
cdr3_length: 11
j_call: TRBJ2-7
cdr3_aa: ASTQGRSYSQY

v_call: TRBV7-2
cdr3_length: 15
j_call: TRBJ1-4
cdr3_aa: ASSLAPQGATNEKLF

v_call: TRBV9
cdr3_length: 12
j_call: TRBJ2-7
cdr3_aa: ASSADTPVTEQY

v_call: TRBV7-9
cdr3_length: 11
j_call: TRBJ2-7
cdr3_aa: ASSLAGGHEQY

v_call: TRBV2
cdr3_length: 13
j_call: TRBJ1-2
cdr3_aa: ASSEAGQGLYGYT

v_call: TRBV6-5
cdr3_length: 11
j_call: TRBJ2-7
cdr3_aa: ASTDSGSYEQY

v_call: TRBV21-1
cdr3_length: 12
j_call: TRBJ2-2
cdr3_aa: ASHGQERTGELF

v_call: TRBV7-9
cdr3_length: 12
j_call: TRBJ2-3
cdr3_aa: ASSGGYSTDTQY

v_call: TRBV11-2
cdr3_length: 13
j_call: TRBJ1-2
cdr3_aa: ASSLGGGGWYGYT

v_call: TRBV5-6
cdr3_length: 11
j_call: TRBJ2-7
cdr3_aa: ASSLVLAYEQY

v_call: TRBV6-5
cdr3_length: 12
j_call: TRBJ1-2
cdr3_aa: ASSYSGPNYGYT